The 17 T cell receptor beta chains below come from one sample, sequenced in a study of T cell repertoires in cytomegalovirus infection. Each CDR3 protein is one row after TCRdb ran MiXCR on the reads. The table shows over 45,000 distinct CDR3 sequences, with 20% to 25% occurring only once. For these receptors, no antigen is known. The material was CD8+ T cells from cultured PBMCs, obtained from culture after CMV antigen stimulation. These receptors originate from a human donor in good health (CMV status not recorded). Some clones in this sample may be carry-over from other donors' samples.

The genes are TRBV12-3 or TRBV12-4 and TRBJ2-5; maybe TRBD2 (6 bases). V shed 3 bases and J shed 4 bases, with 15 bases lying between them. The CDR3 has 15 residues. The CDR3 loop reads CASSFLPIGRETQYF. The CDR3 DNA reads TGTGCCAGCAGTTTTCTTCCCATCGGGAGAGAGACCCAGTACTTC.

The chain combines TRBV27 with TRBJ2-5; TRBD1 or TRBD2 may be the D gene (5 bases each). Per germline, CDR1 MNHEY and CDR2 SMNVEV (reference sequence). Trimming removed 5 bases at V and 2 bases at J, with 15 bases between. There are 15 residues in the CDR3. Here the CDR3 reads CASSPWGSEQETQYF. The CDR3 coding sequence is TGTGCCAGCAGTCCCTGGGGGTCAGAGCAAGAGACCCAGTACTTC.

The rearrangement links TRBV25-1 to TRBJ1-2; 10 bases map to TRBD1. This CDR3 has 14 amino acids. Germline-derived CDR1 and CDR2 are MGHDK and SYGVNS. V gave up 5 bases and J gave up 3 bases; unmatched junction bases: 3. The CDR3 protein is CASSRTGGYYGYTF. CDR3 bases: TGTGCCAGCAGTCGGACAGGGGGGTACTATGGCTACACCTTC.

The V call is TRBV5-6, the J call TRBJ2-3, with 10 bases fitting TRBD2. The V and J ends lost 5 bases and 7 bases, in that order; junction bases with no gene match: 7. Germline V CDR1 and CDR2: SGHDT, YYEEEE. This CDR3 comprises 14 residues. The CDR3: CASSPSGSLYTQYF. In DNA, the CDR3 is TGTGCCAGCAGTCCTAGCGGGAGTCTCTATACGCAGTATTTT.

This clonotype was found a few times. The chain employs TRBV6-6 and TRBJ2-7; TRBD1 might be the D (6 bases). The CDR3 has 15 residues. V lost 5 bases and J lost 4, with 18 bases in between. Germline CDR1 MNHNY, CDR2 SVGAGI (reference sequence). The CDR3 DNA is TGTGCCAGCAGTGCCGCGGACAGTTTGGTGTACGAGCAGTACTTC. It is translated as CASSAADSLVYEQYF.

The V call is TRBV7-9, the J call TRBJ1-1; no clear D. Germline V gene lookup returns CDR1 SEHNR and CDR2 FQNEAQ (reference sequence). CDR3 size: 15 residues. Trimming took off 0 bases at V and 8 bases at J, with 16 bases between the two ends. The CDR3 loop is CASSLALSEGFEAFF. CDR3 DNA sequence: TGTGCCAGCAGCTTAGCGCTAAGTGAGGGTTTCGAAGCTTTCTTT.

The chain employs TRBV6-2 or TRBV6-3 and TRBJ1-5; the match to TRBD1 covers 7 bases. This CDR3 is 13 amino acids long. The V and J ends lost 6 bases and 2 bases, in that order; junction bases with no gene match: 1. Germline loops: CDR1 MNHEY, CDR2 SVGEGT. CDR3 nucleotides: TGTGCCAGCAGAGACAGGGGCAATCAGCCCCAGCATTTT. Amino acids: CASRDRGNQPQHF.

This clonotype was recorded at least ten times. The chain carries TRBV5-4 and TRBJ1-1; perhaps TRBD1 as D (6 bases). V was trimmed by 4 bases and J by 5 bases, leaving 21 bases between them. The CDR3 is 16 amino acids. Germline CDR1 reads SGHNT; CDR2 reads YYREEE (reference sequence). The CDR3 DNA reads as TGTGCCAGCAGCCCCCCCCAGGGGCCCAGGGGAACTGAAGCTTTCTTT. It codes for CASSPPQGPRGTEAFF.

This rearrangement joins TRBV7-2 to TRBJ2-7, with a weak D call TRBD2 (6 bases). The V gene's germline CDR1 is SGHTA and CDR2 FQGNSA. V lost 0 bases and J lost 2, with 8 bases in between. The CDR3 consists of 14 residues. The CDR3 DNA reads TGTGCCAGCAGCTTAGCGGGAGGTGCCTACGAGCAGTACTTC. It codes for CASSLAGGAYEQYF.

This clonotype was found many times. This sequence joins TRBV7-6 and TRBJ1-5, with D unclear. Per germline, CDR1 SGHVS and CDR2 FNYEAQ. V lost 10 bases to trimming and J lost 7 bases, with 17 bases between them. This CDR3 comprises 13 residues. This CDR3 reads CATSEAAGQPQHF. CDR3 coding DNA: TGTGCCACCTCCGAGGCCGCGGGGCAGCCCCAGCATTTT.

This clonotype was seen a handful of times. The chain links TRBV4-1 to TRBJ1-2; the match to TRBD1 covers 8 bases. Germline V CDR1 and CDR2: MGHRA, YSYEKL. The CDR3 extends over 13 amino acids. The ends lost 4 bases at V and 7 bases at J; junction bases unmatched: 5. This CDR3 is CASSLSGGTGYTF. CDR3 DNA: TGCGCCAGCAGCCTCTCAGGGGGCACTGGCTACACCTTC.

This clonotype has just a few counts. V and J are TRBV15 and TRBJ2-1; 12 bases match TRBD2. Germline V gives CDR1 LNHNV, CDR2 YYDKDF (reference sequence). The CDR3 loop spans 16 amino acids. Losses at the gene ends were 3 bases for V and 3 bases for J; bases not matched to a gene: 3. The CDR3 nucleotides are TGTGCCACCAGCAGTCTGGGACTAGCGGGCTACAATGAGCAGTTCTTC. Translating gives CATSSLGLAGYNEQFF.

The chain links TRBV7-9 to TRBJ2-5; 12 positions agree with TRBD2. The CDR3 spans 16 residues. The V gene end was trimmed by 5 bases and the J gene end by 3 bases; junction bases not matched to a gene: 7. The germline gives CDR1 SEHNR, CDR2 FQNEAQ (reference sequence). Written as DNA, the CDR3 is TGTGCCAGCAGCCGCACTAGCGGGGGGTCCGAAGAGACCCAGTACTTC. Translation gives CASSRTSGGSEETQYF.

This chain connects TRBV19 to TRBJ2-7; perhaps TRBD2 as D (5 bases). CDR1 is LNHDA, CDR2 SQIVND, per germline (reference sequence). This CDR3 has 13 residues. V lost 3 bases and J lost 2, with 8 bases in between. CDR3 in amino acids: CASSMEEAYEQYF. In DNA, the CDR3 is TGTGCCAGTAGTATGGAGGAGGCCTACGAGCAGTACTTC.

This clonotype was observed a few times. V and J are TRBV7-6 and TRBJ2-1, with 13 positions matching TRBD2. The CDR3 runs 19 residues. The V and J ends lost 5 bases and 6 bases, in that order; junction bases with no gene match: 16. In germline, CDR1 is SGHVS, CDR2 FNYEAQ. CDR3 amino acids: CASSPGELAGGVRGNEQFF. The CDR3, as DNA: TGTGCCAGCAGCCCGGGGGAACTAGCGGGAGGGGTTAGGGGCAATGAGCAGTTCTTC. Filled out from reference TRBV7-6 and TRBJ2-1, the complete variable domain reads GAGVSQSPRYKVTKRGQDVALRCDPISGHVSLYWYRQALGQGPEFLTYFNYEAQQDKSGLPNDRFSAERPEGSISTLTIQRTEQRDSAMYRCASSPGELAGGVRGNEQFFGPGTRLTVL.

The genes are TRBV6-1 and TRBJ1-3; the match to TRBD1 covers 8 bases. The CDR3 consists of 15 residues. CDR1 is MNHNS, CDR2 SASEGT, per germline. With 5 bases clipped from V and 4 bases from J, the junction kept 7 bases outside the gene matches. The CDR3: CASSFDRGGGNTIYF. CDR3 DNA sequence: TGTGCCAGCAGTTTCGACAGGGGTGGCGGAAACACCATATATTTT.

This clonotype was detected ten times or more. The rearrangement links TRBV7-2 to TRBJ2-1, with no clear D. This CDR3 is 13 amino acids long. Trimming took 2 bases from V and 9 from J, leaving 11 bases between them. The germline CDR1 and CDR2 sequences are SGHTA and FQGNSA. The CDR3: CASSLNTRGEQFF. The CDR3, as DNA: TGTGCCAGCAGCTTAAACACTCGAGGTGAGCAGTTCTTC.